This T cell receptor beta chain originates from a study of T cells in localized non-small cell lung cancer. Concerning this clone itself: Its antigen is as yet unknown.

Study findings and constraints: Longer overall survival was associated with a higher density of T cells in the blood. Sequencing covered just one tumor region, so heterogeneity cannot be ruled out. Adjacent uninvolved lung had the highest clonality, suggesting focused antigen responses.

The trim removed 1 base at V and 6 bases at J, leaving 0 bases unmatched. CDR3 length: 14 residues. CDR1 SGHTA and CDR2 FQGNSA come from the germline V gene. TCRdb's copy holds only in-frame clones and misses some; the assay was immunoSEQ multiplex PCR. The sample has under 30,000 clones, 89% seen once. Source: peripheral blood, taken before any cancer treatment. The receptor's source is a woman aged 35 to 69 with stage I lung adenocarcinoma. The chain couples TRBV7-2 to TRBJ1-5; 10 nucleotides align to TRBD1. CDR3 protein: CASSLGQGAQPQHF. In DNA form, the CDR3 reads TGTGCCAGCAGCTTAGGACAGGGGGCTCAGCCCCAGCATTTT.